This TCR beta chain came from a study of cytomegalovirus exposure and HLA in healthy donors. Study-wide results and limits: As was reported, the HLA-A and HLA-B alleles of most subjects were accurately predicted from TCR beta sequences. A later analysis revealed that TCR association rates differed between HLA loci, peaking at DRB1 and bottoming out at HLA-C. The authors enumerated some 160 TCR beta chains as linked to cytomegalovirus.

In the case of this clone: No antigen is known for it.

13 Jbeta primers and 60 Vbeta primers were used for the PCR. The method was immunoSEQ multiplex PCR; TCRdb's version includes in-frame clones alone and lacks a portion of them. The sample gives approximately 210,000 clones, 70% to 80% of which show up once; approximately 2.1% is in the top ten. CDR1 and CDR2 (germline): SQVTM, ANQGSEA. The CDR3 is 14 residues long. V shed 3 bases, J shed 6 bases, and the junction held 8 bases outside the gene matches. When sampled, the donors appeared nominally healthy, though they likely had unrecorded immune exposures. Source material: PBMCs. The V call is TRBV29-1, the J call TRBJ2-3; TRBD2 matches 8 bases. This clonotype was obtained from a woman aged 25-40 years in good health and CMV-seropositive. CDR3: CSVDKSGGRDTQYF. CDR3 coding DNA: TGCAGCGTTGATAAATCGGGAGGGAGGGATACGCAGTATTTT.